These 10 T cell receptor beta chains originate from one sample sequenced in a study of shared clonotypes between healthy human individuals. Only in-frame clones appear in the TCRdb table, and some are missing; sequencing was by immunoSEQ multiplex PCR. The sample yields about 460,000 clones, over 60% seen once. The sequencing input was PBMCs. Receptor source: a middle-aged woman in good health. Some clones in this sample may be carry-over from other donors' samples.

V is TRBV19 and J is TRBJ1-4; 10 bases match TRBD1. From germline, CDR1 is LNHDA and CDR2 SQIVND (reference sequence). V gave up 7 bases and J gave up 8 bases; unmatched junction bases: 4. This CDR3 contains 13 residues. CDR3 bases: TGTGCCAGTACGGGACAGGGGAACGAAAAACTGTTTTTT. The encoded protein is CASTGQGNEKLFF.

This clone was observed once. The chain uses TRBV9 and TRBJ1-1; no clear D. V was pared by 4 bases and J by 1 base, with 14 bases between. Germline V gene sequence: CDR1 SGDLS, CDR2 YYNGEE. The CDR3 length is 15 residues. The CDR3 nucleotides are TGTGCCAGCAGCTTAGCAGCAACCCAGAACACTGAAGCTTTCTTT. Its protein product is CASSLAATQNTEAFF.

The rearrangement links TRBV27 to TRBJ2-7; D unresolved. The J call may be mistaken, given a closer DNA end match to TRBJ2-1. This CDR3 spans 13 amino acids. CDR1 and CDR2 (germline): MNHEY, SMNVEV (reference sequence). For the CDR3, the DNA is TGTGCCAGCAGTGATGGCGGATACAATGAGCAGTTCTTC. Amino acid sequence: CASSDGGYNEQFF.

The V call is TRBV6-1, the J call TRBJ2-7, with D tentatively TRBD2 (6 bases). There are 13 residues in the CDR3. The V end lost 7 bases, the J end lost 2 bases, and 12 bases lay between the germline ends. From germline, CDR1 is MNHNS and CDR2 SASEGT. CDR3 DNA sequence: TGTGCCAGCAAGACGGACTACCCCTACGAGCAGTACTTC. Translation gives CASKTDYPYEQYF.

The chain has TRBV10-2 and TRBJ2-7; TRBD2 agrees at 12 bases. V shed 7 bases and J 2 bases; nucleotides not matched to a gene: 0. The CDR3 length is 13 residues. CDR1 is WSHSY, CDR2 SAAADI, per germline. CDR3 amino acids: CASTSGGAYEQYF. The CDR3 region has the DNA TGCGCCAGCACTAGCGGGGGGGCCTACGAGCAGTACTTC.

This chain joins TRBV30 and TRBJ2-7; 11 nucleotides agree with TRBD1. After removal of 2 bases from V and 6 bases from J, the junction contained 9 bases not matched to a gene. The CDR3 covers 15 residues. CDR1 GTSNPN and CDR2 SVGIG come from the germline V gene (reference sequence). Here the CDR3 DNA reads TGTGCCTGGAGTAACGCCGGGACAGGGGGGTCCGAGCAGTACTTC. It translates to CAWSNAGTGGSEQYF.

The V and J genes are TRBV19 and TRBJ2-3, with 14 bases identical to TRBD2. Germline-derived CDR1 and CDR2 are LNHDA and SQIVND (reference sequence). V shed 5 bases and J 0 bases; nucleotides not matched to a gene: 7. CDR3 size: 18 residues. Written as DNA, the CDR3 is TGTGCCAGTAGTGGGGGACTAGCGGGGGCCCCAAGCACAGATACGCAGTATTTT. Translated, it gives CASSGGLAGAPSTDTQYF.

This sequence joins TRBV4-1 and TRBJ2-1; the match to TRBD2 covers 8 bases. This CDR3 comprises 15 residues. V lost 3 bases and J lost 7; bases outside the gene matches: 8. CDR1 is MGHRA, CDR2 YSYEKL, per germline. This CDR3 is CASSQGAGVRNEQFF. CDR3 bases: TGCGCCAGCAGCCAGGGAGCGGGAGTGCGGAATGAGCAGTTCTTC.

The rearrangement joins TRBV9 to TRBJ2-2; D is ambiguous. The CDR3 covers 14 residues. The V and J ends lost 1 base and 3 bases respectively, with 7 bases between them. From germline, CDR1 is SGDLS and CDR2 YYNGEE. As DNA, the CDR3 is TGTGCCAGCAGCGTATACGGTGACACCGGGGAGCTGTTTTTT. This translates into CASSVYGDTGELFF.

The V and J genes are TRBV4-2 and TRBJ1-4, with D perhaps TRBD1 (6 bases). Germline CDR1 and CDR2: LGHNA and YNFKEQ. The V and J ends lost 4 bases and 6 bases respectively, with 24 bases between them. There are 18 residues in the CDR3. CDR3 coding DNA: TGTGCCAGCAGCCCCGGCCGGTTGGGGAGGGGGGATTATGAAAAACTGTTTTTT. As protein: CASSPGRLGRGDYEKLFF.